The clone carrying this T cell receptor (beta chain) was seen at least ten times. These data come from a study of T-cell reconstitution after alpha-beta-depleted transplantation in children. This CDR3 contains 12 residues. Germline values: CDR1 SQVTM, CDR2 ANQGSEA. A library of TCRbeta sequences, prepared with unique molecular identifiers, was generated. TCRdb recomputed calls from the PCR reads with MiXCR, one row per CDR3 protein. The repertoire holds around 500,000 distinct CDR3 sequences, with under 15% as singletons. Sequences were derived from PBMCs from the stem cell graft donor, sampled from the stem cell graft. The source is a human donor who donated a stem cell graft to a child with combined immunodeficiency. This chain joins TRBV29-1 and TRBJ2-1, with 14 positions matching TRBD2. The CDR3 loop is CSGLAGDNEQFF. CDR3 in DNA: TGCTCGGGACTAGCGGGAGACAATGAGCAGTTCTTC.